This note documents a single T cell receptor (beta chain) sequence. The antigen is unknown. The sample comes from a study of T cell responses to AZD1222 COVID-19 vaccine. Study-wide context: It was second doses at about 4 or about 12 weeks that were pooled. The study's findings and limits: The donor cohort was predominantly white British with a female majority, and clonal diversity may have been underestimated.

CDR1 is SGHVS, CDR2 FQNEAQ, per germline. V lost 0 bases and J 8 bases, leaving 16 bases between the germline ends. The length of the CDR3 is 15 residues. Assay: immunoSEQ multiplex PCR; the TCRdb copy retains only in-frame clones and omits some. This sample has about 150,000 clones, with around 85% found just once. The J gene is TRBJ2-5, the V gene TRBV7-8; D is ambiguous. This TCR came from an adult in good health. The sequences come from peripheral blood, collected on day 0 of AZD1222 vaccination. The CDR3 sequence is CASSLAGTRLVTQYF. The CDR3 DNA sequence: TGTGCCAGCAGCTTAGCGGGCACCCGTTTGGTCACCCAGTACTTC.